This TCR beta chain comes out of a study of technical replicates of blood from a handful of donors. This clone was observed a single time. Between the trimmed V and J ends, which lost 2 bases and 2 bases, there was a span of 6 bases. The CDR3 runs to 13 residues. Germline V lookup: CDR1 MNHNS, CDR2 SASEGT. Produced via immunoSEQ multiplex PCR; TCRdb's table is partial and in-frame only. This table holds 100,000 or so clones, roughly 95% found once. This receptor was taken from a human donor in good health. The chain links TRBV6-1 to TRBJ1-2; maybe TRBD1 (6 bases). The material sequenced was T cells isolated from PBMCs. CDR3: CASSEQGNYGYTF. As DNA, the CDR3 is TGTGCCAGCAGTGAACAGGGGAACTATGGCTACACCTTC.